This T cell receptor (beta chain) was recovered during a study of blood T cell repertoires in COVID-19. The V gene end was trimmed by 6 bases and the J gene end by 2 bases; junction bases not matched to a gene: 5. Germline CDR1 is LNHDA and CDR2 is SQIVND (reference sequence). The CDR3 covers 14 residues. Per the authors' pipeline: The authors estimated nucleated cell counts from reference gene primer amplification. Libraries were prepared by immunoSEQ multiplex PCR; TCRdb keeps only in-frame clonotypes and omits some of them. From that table come the V and J calls and clone size; the DNA was used to work out D and trimming. The repertoire includes some 200,000 clones, around nine tenths of them detected once, and about 12% sits in the top ten.

The sequence derives from a woman between 65 and 79 years old with COVID-19, enrolled during active disease. The chain recombines TRBV19 with TRBJ2-3; 7 nucleotides agree with TRBD1. The sequenced material came from peripheral blood. CDR3 sequence (DNA): TGTGCCAGTAGCCGACAGGGTATCACAGATACGCAGTATTTT. Translating it yields CASSRQGITDTQYF.